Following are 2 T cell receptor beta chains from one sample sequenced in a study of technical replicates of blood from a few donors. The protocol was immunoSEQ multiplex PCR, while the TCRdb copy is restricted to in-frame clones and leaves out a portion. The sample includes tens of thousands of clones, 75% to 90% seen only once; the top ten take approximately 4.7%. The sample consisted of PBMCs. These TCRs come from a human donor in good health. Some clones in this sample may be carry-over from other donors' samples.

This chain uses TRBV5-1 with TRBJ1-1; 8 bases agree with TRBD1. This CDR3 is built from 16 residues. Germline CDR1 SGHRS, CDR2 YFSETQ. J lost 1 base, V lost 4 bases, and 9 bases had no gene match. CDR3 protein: CASSLTGQVPNTEAFF. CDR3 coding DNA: TGCGCCAGCAGCCTGACGGGACAGGTTCCGAACACTGAAGCTTTCTTT.

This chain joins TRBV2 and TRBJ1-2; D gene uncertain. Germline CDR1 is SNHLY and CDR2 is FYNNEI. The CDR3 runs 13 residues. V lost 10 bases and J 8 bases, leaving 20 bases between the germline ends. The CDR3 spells CATERVRDEGYTF. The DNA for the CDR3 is TGTGCCACCGAAAGGGTCCGGGATGAAGGCTACACCTTC.